A selection of T cell receptor beta chains follows, all from one sample in a study of shared clonotypes between healthy human individuals. Produced via immunoSEQ multiplex PCR; TCRdb's table is partial and in-frame only. The sample yields 2,100,000 or so clones, almost 96% seen once. What was sequenced was naive CD4+ T cells sorted from blood. These receptors were taken from a man aged 18 to 30 in good health. The conserved cysteine and the conserved F or W are not part of the CDR3 here.

v_gene	j_gene	CDR3aa
TRBV2	TRBJ2-1	ASSPQGNEQF
TRBV11-2	TRBJ2-7	ASSLVGGPYEQY
TRBV6-5	TRBJ2-7	ASSYSSLGTNYEQY
TRBV28	TRBJ2-3	ASSAQGRMGLAGGTDTQY
TRBV5-6	TRBJ1-2	ASSLDGTTLARGYT
TRBV5-1	TRBJ2-7	ASSLQPRGTYEQY
TRBV9	TRBJ1-3	ASSAAGSSGNTIY
TRBV10-2	TRBJ1-3	ASSEPSGASSGNTIY
TRBV5-6	TRBJ2-3	ASSVRDLPTQY
TRBV19	TRBJ2-1	ASSKGTSEINEQF
TRBV7-2	TRBJ2-7	ASSPDRVEQY
TRBV25-1	TRBJ2-2	ASRTSGLNTGELF
TRBV4-1	TRBJ1-5	ASSQDQGQNQPQH
TRBV10-1	TRBJ2-3	ASSSDGRGTDTQY
TRBV28	TRBJ1-5	ASSPTGGGQPQH
TRBV4-2	TRBJ1-3	ASSQERGVSSGNTIY
TRBV10-2	TRBJ2-7	ASTTGVHEQY
TRBV5-1	TRBJ1-2	ASSRTGEGSYGYT
TRBV4-1	TRBJ1-2	ASSQRETGGHGYT
TRBV6-5	TRBJ2-3	ASSYSRQGGTDTQY
TRBV18	TRBJ1-5	ASSLDRAYQPQH
TRBV25-1	TRBJ1-2	ASSDSPGGTNYGYT
TRBV6-5	TRBJ1-2	ASSSLGQNYGYT
TRBV28	TRBJ1-2	ASSFAGDNYGYT
TRBV30	TRBJ1-1	AWSSAGTEAF
TRBV7-2	TRBJ2-7	ASSRRATDTDEQY
TRBV7-9	TRBJ2-5	ASRPLGSQETQY
TRBV30	TRBJ1-2	AWRGSSYGYT
TRBV5-1	TRBJ2-3	ASSLGSAGGTDTQY
TRBV21-1	TRBJ2-7	ASSKGGFYEQY
TRBV6-6	TRBJ1-6	ASHEFENSPLH
TRBV6-5	TRBJ1-6	ASSLSIQAHLH
TRBV6-1	TRBJ2-3	ASSEWRQEPTDTQY
TRBV20-1	TRBJ2-7	SARDTEQY
TRBV13	TRBJ2-3	ASSAMTSGGARADTQY